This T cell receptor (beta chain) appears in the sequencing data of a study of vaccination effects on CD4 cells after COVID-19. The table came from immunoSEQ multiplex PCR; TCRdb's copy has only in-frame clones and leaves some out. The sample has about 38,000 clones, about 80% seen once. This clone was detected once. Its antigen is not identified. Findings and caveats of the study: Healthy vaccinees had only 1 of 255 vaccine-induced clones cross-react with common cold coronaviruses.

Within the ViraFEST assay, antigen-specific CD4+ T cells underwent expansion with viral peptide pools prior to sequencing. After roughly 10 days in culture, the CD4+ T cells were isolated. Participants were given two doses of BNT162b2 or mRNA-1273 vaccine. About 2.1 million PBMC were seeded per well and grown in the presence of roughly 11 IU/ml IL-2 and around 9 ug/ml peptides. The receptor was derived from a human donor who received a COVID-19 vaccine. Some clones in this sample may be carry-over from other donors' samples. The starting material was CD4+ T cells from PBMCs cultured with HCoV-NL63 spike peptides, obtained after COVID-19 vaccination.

The CDR3 region is CASSSAPGTGSYEQYV. Written as DNA, the CDR3 is TGTGCCAGCAGCTCCGCCCCCGGGACAGGCTCCTACGAGCAGTACGTC. V gene TRBV11-3 combines with J gene TRBJ2-7; 8 nucleotides agree with TRBD1. The CDR3 loop spans 16 amino acids. Germline lookup yields CDR1 SGHNT and CDR2 YENEEA. With 4 bases clipped from V and 0 bases from J, the junction kept 8 bases outside the gene matches.